This T cell receptor beta chain comes out of a study of identical twins. TCRdb used MiXCR to reprocess the 5' RACE reads, holding one entry per CDR3 protein. The sample contains over 500,000 distinct CDR3 sequences, approximately 22% of which appear only once. This clonotype came up many times. The sample was also reused in another study, on T cells expressing NK-cell markers.

Sequenced: CD4+ T cells sorted from blood. This clonotype was sampled from a woman under 30 in good health.

The CDR3 here is CASSSLGGETQYF. The CDR3, as DNA: TGCGCCAGCAGCTCATTAGGGGGAGAGACCCAGTACTTC. The chain uses TRBV5-1 and TRBJ2-5; TRBD1 might be the D (6 bases). The CDR3 extends over 13 amino acids. Germline CDR1 reads SGHRS; CDR2 reads YFSETQ. The V end lost 3 bases, the J end lost 4 bases, and 10 bases lay between the germline ends. Combining the CDR3 with reference TRBV5-1 and TRBJ2-5 gives the whole variable domain KAGVTQTPRYLIKTRGQQVTLSCSPISGHRSVSWYQQTPGQGLQFLFEYFSETQRNKGNFPGRFSGRQFSNSRSEMNVSTLELGDSALYLCASSSLGGETQYFGPGTRLLVL.